The present T cell receptor beta chain was sequenced within a study of blood T cells in healthy people across ages (dated by TCRdb to the mid-2010s). General notes on the study: In model experiments, template switching captured about one uniquely barcoded TCR beta cDNA molecule for every two T cells. Age-related changes in TCR beta repertoire diversity were measured in the study by deep sequencing normalized with unique cDNA molecular identifiers. Using the same blood draw, the study looked at two additional independent replicas of 1 million unique cDNA reads for two donors, one aged 18 to 30 and the other aged 80 or older. Donors were grouped into four age groups: young (average roughly 15 years), middle-aged (approximately 41), aged (approximately 58) and long-lived (around 80). To avoid experimental bias, donors of different ages were randomly spread across the sequencing lanes.

Beyond this particular receptor, the publication reports: Estimates of total diversity from one million sequenced T cells were regarded as lower bounds and underestimates. Since profiling was done on bulk unsorted PBMCs, naive and antigen-experienced compartments could not be conclusively compared. Compared with the aged group, more naive CD4+ T cells, fewer expanded clones and increased TCR diversity were shown by the long-lived group, suggesting age selection. There was a strong correlation between observed TCR beta diversity and the percentage of naive T cells measured by flow cytometry. Donor CMV infection status was unknown, potentially confounding age-related changes in expanded clonotypes. As age increased, observed TCR beta diversity per million T cells dropped in a roughly linear way, and a significant reduction was already evident by age around 41.

The CDR3, cysteine through phenylalanine, is 13 amino acids long. The read is trimmed to its CDR3 DNA, 39 bases read in frame from base 1. From a lookup of the germline V gene, CDR1 and CDR2 are MNHEY and SVGAGI. V and J are truncated by 5 bases and 4 bases respectively, leaving an intervening sequence of 9 bases. A note on this clonotype: This receptor's antigen is unknown. No clone much larger than this one lies a single base away; base qualities are absent.

The library was obtained by 5' RACE. The second PCR ran for about 7 to 11 cycles and used a J-beta primer mix along with a sample-barcoded 5' primer. A unique molecular identifier was introduced onto each TCR beta cDNA molecule by a template-switch 5' adaptor carrying 12 random nucleotides. At least 2.5 million CDR3-containing paired-end reads were obtained from each sample. The Mint cDNA synthesis kit, primed by a TRBC-specific oligonucleotide, was used to synthesize first-strand cDNA from all RNA. Following uracil-DNA glycosylase treatment, all cDNA underwent a first 18-cycle PCR with the universal primers M1SS and BC2_uni_R. As for how the authors treated the data: Each sample was normalized by randomly selecting 1 million high-quality reads, each carrying a distinct molecular identifier. Instead of being binned into consensus sequences, reads that shared molecular identifiers were thrown out. CDR3 identification, clonotype clustering and error correction used MiTCR with a Q25 quality threshold and the strictest error-elimination algorithm. A nonparametric unseen species model with Euler transformation was used to estimate lower-bound total TCR beta diversity. The raw public data were reprocessed by TCRdb itself: fastp quality trimming at Q25, MiXCR clonotype calling, in-frame beta chains only. Identical CDR3 protein sequences are pooled into one entry, listed with their most common genes and DNA. These V and J calls originate from TCRdb's pipeline instead of the authors' own analysis. The sample profile shows some 1.8 million distinct CDR3 sequences; roughly 43% of them were found once. Clones ranked in the top ten supply about 21% of the sample.

The donors were roughly 40 Caucasian individuals from Russia, aged roughly 6 to 100 years, who were systemically healthy. Each donor gave about 9.7 milliliters of peripheral blood, drawn into EDTA-treated Vacutainer tubes. Ficoll-Paque density-gradient centrifugation was used to isolate PBMCs, with at least 6.5 million per sample. Total RNA, at least 5 micrograms per sample, was extracted from PBMCs with Trizol reagent. For every donor, flow cytometry on a PBMC aliquot measured the percentage of naive CD45RAhigh/CD27high T cells. This sequence uses TRBV6-5 and TRBJ1-5; tentative D gene TRBD1, with 6 bases matching. The sequenced material came from blood. The TCR comes from a human donor in good health. The CDR3 corresponds to CASSVDRNQPQHF. At the DNA level, the sequence is TGTGCCAGCAGTGTTGACAGGAATCAGCCCCAGCATTTT.